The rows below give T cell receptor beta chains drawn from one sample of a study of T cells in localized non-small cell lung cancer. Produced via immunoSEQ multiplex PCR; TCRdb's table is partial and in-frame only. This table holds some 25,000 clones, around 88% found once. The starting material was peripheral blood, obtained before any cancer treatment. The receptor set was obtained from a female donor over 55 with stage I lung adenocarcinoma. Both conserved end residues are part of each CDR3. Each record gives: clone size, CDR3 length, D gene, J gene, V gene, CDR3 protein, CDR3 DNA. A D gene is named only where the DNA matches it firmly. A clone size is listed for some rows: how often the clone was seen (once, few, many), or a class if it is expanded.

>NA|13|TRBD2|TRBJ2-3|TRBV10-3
CAISDRLADTQYF
TGTGCCATCAGTGATAGACTAGCTGATACGCAGTATTTT
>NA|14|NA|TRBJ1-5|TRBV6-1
CASLGSLGNQPQHF
TGTGCCAGCCTGGGGTCCCTTGGCAATCAGCCCCAGCATTTT
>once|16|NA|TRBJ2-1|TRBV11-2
CASKPSGPSLYNEQFF
TGTGCCAGTAAACCCTCAGGGCCTAGTCTATACAATGAGCAGTTCTTC
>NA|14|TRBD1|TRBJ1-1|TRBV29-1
CSVERRDRATEAFF
TGCAGCGTTGAGAGAAGGGACAGGGCCACTGAAGCTTTCTTT
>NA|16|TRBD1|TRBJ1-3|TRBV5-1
CASSTHPGQGFNTIYF
TGCGCCAGCAGCACCCACCCAGGACAGGGCTTCAACACCATATATTTT
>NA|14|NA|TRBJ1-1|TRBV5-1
CASSLQGMNTEAFF
TGCGCCAGCAGCTTACAGGGAATGAACACTGAAGCTTTCTTT
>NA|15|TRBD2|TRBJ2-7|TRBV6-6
CASTPGGRLNNEQYF
TGTGCCAGCACCCCCGGGGGGAGACTTAACAACGAGCAGTACTTC
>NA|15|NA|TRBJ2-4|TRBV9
CASSDEGTAKNIQYF
TGTGCCAGCAGCGACGAGGGGACAGCCAAAAACATTCAGTACTTC
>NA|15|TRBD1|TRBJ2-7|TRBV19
CASRVTGTGTHEQYF
TGTGCCAGTAGGGTTACCGGGACAGGGACCCACGAGCAGTACTTC
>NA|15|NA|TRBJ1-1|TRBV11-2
CASSPLQGWGTEAFF
TGTGCCAGCAGCCCTCTACAGGGATGGGGGACTGAAGCTTTCTTT
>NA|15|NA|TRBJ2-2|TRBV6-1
CASTDSITGGGELFF
TGTGCCAGCACCGACTCCATTACAGGAGGGGGGGAGCTGTTTTTT
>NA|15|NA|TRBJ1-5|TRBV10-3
CATSPLDRNNQPQHF
TGTGCCACCTCCCCCTTGGACAGAAACAATCAGCCCCAGCATTTT
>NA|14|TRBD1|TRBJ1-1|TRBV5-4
CASSTGTENTEAFF
TGTGCCAGCAGCACCGGGACAGAGAACACTGAAGCTTTCTTT
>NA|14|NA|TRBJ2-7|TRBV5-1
CASSLEGSEKGQYF
TGCGCCAGCAGCTTGGAGGGTAGCGAGAAGGGGCAGTACTTC
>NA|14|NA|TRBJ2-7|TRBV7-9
CASSPQPNSYEQYF
TGTGCCAGCAGCCCCCAACCCAATTCCTACGAGCAGTACTTC
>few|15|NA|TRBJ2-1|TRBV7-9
CASSLLTGAYNEQFF
TGTGCCAGCAGCTTATTGACGGGAGCCTACAATGAGCAGTTCTTC
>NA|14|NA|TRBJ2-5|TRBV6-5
CASSPQPYQETQYF
TGTGCCAGCAGCCCACAGCCGTACCAAGAGACCCAGTACTTC
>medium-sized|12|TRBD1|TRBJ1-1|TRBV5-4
CASSRQGARAFF
TGTGCCAGCAGCCGACAGGGGGCGCGAGCTTTCTTT
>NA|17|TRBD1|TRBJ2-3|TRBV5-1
CASSLTGRGLSTDTQYF
TGCGCCAGCAGCTTGACTGGCAGGGGGCTTTCCACAGATACGCAGTATTTT
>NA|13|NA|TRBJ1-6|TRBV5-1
CASSLGSDSPLHF
TGCGCCAGCAGCTTGGGCAGCGATTCACCCCTCCACTTT
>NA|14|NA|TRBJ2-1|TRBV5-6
CASSGRTRGNEQFF
TGTGCCAGCAGCGGCCGGACTCGAGGGAATGAGCAGTTCTTC
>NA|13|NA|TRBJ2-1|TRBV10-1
CASSELGMNEQFF
TGCGCCAGCAGTGAGCTGGGAATGAATGAGCAGTTCTTC
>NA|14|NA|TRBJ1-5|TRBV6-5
CASSESDNVRPQHF
TGTGCCAGCAGTGAGAGCGATAACGTACGGCCCCAGCATTTT
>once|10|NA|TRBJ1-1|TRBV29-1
CSGRETEAFF
TGCAGCGGCAGGGAGACTGAAGCTTTCTTT
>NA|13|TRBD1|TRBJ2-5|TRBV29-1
CSVVTGPSETQYF
TGCAGCGTTGTGACAGGGCCTTCAGAGACCCAGTACTTC
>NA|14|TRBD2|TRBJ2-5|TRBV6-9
CASSYTSGRETQYF
TGTGCCAGCAGTTACACTAGCGGGAGAGAGACCCAGTACTTC
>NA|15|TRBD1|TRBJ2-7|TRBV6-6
CASSYSPTGSYEQYF
TGTGCCAGCAGTTACTCACCGACAGGGAGCTACGAGCAGTACTTC
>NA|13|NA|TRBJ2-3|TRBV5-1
CASSLDRKDTQYF
TGCGCCAGCAGCTTGGACAGGAAGGATACGCAGTATTTT
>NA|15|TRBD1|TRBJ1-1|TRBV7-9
CASSFQTGGGTEAFF
TGTGCCAGCAGCTTCCAAACAGGGGGGGGCACTGAAGCTTTCTTT
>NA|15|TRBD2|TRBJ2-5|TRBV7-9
CASSLLAGVSETQYF
TGTGCCAGCAGCTTACTAGCGGGAGTCTCGGAGACCCAGTACTTC
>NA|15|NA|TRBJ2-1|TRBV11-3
CASNGDARPSGEQFF
TGTGCCAGCAACGGGGACGCAAGGCCGTCTGGTGAGCAGTTCTTC
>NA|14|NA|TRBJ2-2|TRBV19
CASSFRTSTGELFF
TGTGCCAGTAGTTTCCGGACCTCCACCGGGGAGCTGTTTTTT
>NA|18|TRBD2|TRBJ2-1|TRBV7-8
CASSVSSGARISYNEQFF
TGTGCCAGCAGCGTCTCTAGCGGGGCTAGAATCTCCTACAATGAGCAGTTCTTC
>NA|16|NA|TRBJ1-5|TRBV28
CASSLSNGRSNQPQHF
TGTGCCAGCAGTTTATCCAATGGGAGGAGCAATCAGCCCCAGCATTTT
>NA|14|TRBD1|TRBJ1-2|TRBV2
CASVETGRGKGYTF
TGTGCCAGCGTGGAGACAGGGCGAGGGAAGGGCTACACCTTC
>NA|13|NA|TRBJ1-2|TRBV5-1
CASSPGAPYGYTF
TGCGCCAGCAGCCCCGGGGCACCCTATGGCTACACCTTC
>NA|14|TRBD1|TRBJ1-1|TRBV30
CAWSVVGTDTEAFF
TGTGCCTGGAGTGTCGTTGGGACAGACACTGAAGCTTTCTTT
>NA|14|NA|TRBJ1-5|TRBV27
CASTEKGSNQPQHF
TGTGCCAGTACCGAAAAAGGTAGCAATCAGCCCCAGCATTTT
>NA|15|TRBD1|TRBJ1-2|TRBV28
CASTMRQGTTYGYTF
TGTGCCAGCACCATGAGACAGGGGACTACTTATGGCTACACCTTC
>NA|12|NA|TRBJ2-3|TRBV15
CATNYNTDTQYF
TGTGCCACCAACTACAACACAGATACGCAGTATTTT
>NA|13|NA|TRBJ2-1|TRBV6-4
CASSAGRHNEQFF
TGTGCCAGCAGTGCGGGCAGGCACAATGAGCAGTTCTTC
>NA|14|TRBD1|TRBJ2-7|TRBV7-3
CASSPGTGGYEQYF
TGTGCCAGCAGCCCTGGGACAGGGGGCTACGAGCAGTACTTC
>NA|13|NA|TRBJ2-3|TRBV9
CASSAGPTDTQYF
TGTGCCAGCAGCGCCGGACCCACAGATACGCAGTATTTT
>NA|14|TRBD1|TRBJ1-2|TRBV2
CASSTGTGGLGYTF
TGTGCCAGCAGTACCGGGACAGGGGGATTAGGCTACACCTTC
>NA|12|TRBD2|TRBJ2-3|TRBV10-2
CASQTSGGTQYF
TGCGCCAGCCAGACTAGCGGGGGTACGCAGTATTTT
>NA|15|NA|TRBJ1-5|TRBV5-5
CASSRAGAGNQPQHF
TGTGCCAGCAGCCGAGCGGGGGCGGGCAATCAGCCCCAGCATTTT
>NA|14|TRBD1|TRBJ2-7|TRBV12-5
CASGLQGATYEQYF
TGTGCTAGTGGTTTACAGGGGGCAACCTACGAGCAGTACTTC